The 27 T cell receptor beta chains below were found in one sample sequenced in a study of response to subunit inactivated influenza vaccine. TCRdb itself ran the RT-PCR reads through MiXCR, one entry per CDR3 protein. The table includes about 800,000 distinct CDR3 sequences, around 20% detected once. This specimen was PBMCs from blood, taken around 5 days after vaccination. The source is a man aged 50 to 60 who received an inactivated influenza vaccine.

The rearrangement joins TRBV5-1 to TRBJ2-5; 9 bases map to TRBD1. CDR1 is SGHRS and CDR2 is YFSETQ in the germline V gene. The CDR3 consists of 16 residues. Trimming removed 3 bases from V and 1 base from J; junction bases left unmatched: 7. CDR3 region: CASSYTGTGSQETQYF. CDR3 nucleotides: TGCGCCAGCAGCTATACCGGGACAGGGTCCCAAGAGACCCAGTACTTC. Combining the CDR3 with reference TRBV5-1 and TRBJ2-5 gives the whole variable domain KAGVTQTPRYLIKTRGQQVTLSCSPISGHRSVSWYQQTPGQGLQFLFEYFSETQRNKGNFPGRFSGRQFSNSRSEMNVSTLELGDSALYLCASSYTGTGSQETQYFGPGTRLLVL.

The chain carries TRBV20-1 and TRBJ2-2; D possibly corresponds to TRBD2 (6 bases). The CDR3 spans 13 residues. Trimming cost V 5 bases and J 7 bases, with 14 bases left between them. Germline V gives CDR1 DFQATT, CDR2 SNEGSKA (reference sequence). The CDR3 reads CSALGGSDGELFF. For the CDR3, the DNA is TGCAGTGCTCTTGGAGGGTCGGACGGGGAGCTGTTTTTT.

This clonotype was detected only a few times. This chain connects TRBV20-1 to TRBJ2-5, with 14 bases aligning to TRBD2. Germline CDR1 and CDR2: DFQATT and SNEGSKA (reference sequence). The V segment lost 3 bases and the J segment 7 bases; nucleotides outside the gene matches: 4. The CDR3 is made up of 14 amino acids. The CDR3 DNA follows: TGCAGTGCTAGGTTGACTAGCGGGGGGGCGACCCAGTACTTC. It encodes CSARLTSGGATQYF.

V gene TRBV20-1 combines with J gene TRBJ2-1; 9 bases are a match to TRBD1. V lost 6 bases, J lost 0 bases, and 24 bases stayed unmatched. Germline V gene data show CDR1 as DFQATT and CDR2 as SNEGSKA (reference sequence). The CDR3 is made up of 21 amino acids. CDR3 loop: CSARSGTTGGPGLSSYNEQFF. DNA of the CDR3: TGCAGTGCCAGGTCAGGGACGACAGGGGGTCCTGGGCTTAGCTCCTACAATGAGCAGTTCTTC.

This clonotype was seen only a few times. The V and J genes are TRBV20-1 and TRBJ1-1; D remains unclear. Germline-derived CDR1 and CDR2 are DFQATT and SNEGSKA (reference sequence). The CDR3 loop spans 11 amino acids. Between the trimmed V and J ends, which lost 1 base and 4 bases, there was a span of 4 bases. CDR3 DNA sequence: TGCAGTGCTAGAGCAGGCACTGAAGCTTTCTTT. This sequence encodes CSARAGTEAFF.

The rearrangement uses TRBV5-1 and TRBJ2-3, with TRBD1 matching over 9 bases. The V gene end was trimmed by 9 bases and the J gene end by 2 bases; junction bases not matched to a gene: 10. CDR1 is SGHRS and CDR2 is YFSETQ in the germline V gene. The CDR3 runs to 15 residues. The CDR3 bases are TGCGCCACCAGGACAGGGGTCCCATCCACAGATACGCAGTATTTT. Translated, it gives CATRTGVPSTDTQYF.

The sample holds a few counts of this clonotype. The chain links TRBV28 to TRBJ1-4; D is unclear. Deletions cut 5 bases from V and 0 bases from J, with 7 bases between. The CDR3 extends over 14 amino acids. Germline V gene sequence: CDR1 MDHEN, CDR2 SYDVKM. The CDR3 sequence: CASSKAATNEKLFF. DNA for the CDR3: TGTGCCAGCAGTAAAGCCGCAACTAATGAAAAACTGTTTTTT.

This clonotype was counted ten times or more. This chain links TRBV4-3 with TRBJ1-1, with D possibly matching TRBD1 (5 bases). Germline loops: CDR1 LGHNA, CDR2 YSLEER. V shed 0 bases and J shed 3 bases, with 11 bases lying between them. The CDR3 is 15 amino acids. In DNA form, the CDR3 reads TGCGCCAGCAGCCAAGAAGGCGGGGGGTACACTGAAGCTTTCTTT. This sequence encodes CASSQEGGGYTEAFF.

This clonotype was detected a few times. The rearrangement joins TRBV20-1 to TRBJ1-5; no clear D. The CDR3 is 12 residues long. CDR1 and CDR2 (germline): DFQATT, SNEGSKA (reference sequence). With 6 bases removed from V and 3 bases from J, the gap between germline ends came to 9 bases. The CDR3 loop is CSARPANQPQHF. CDR3 DNA sequence: TGCAGTGCCAGACCGGCCAATCAGCCCCAGCATTTT.

This clonotype was seen a few times. The chain joins TRBV4-3 to TRBJ2-5; TRBD1 might be the D (5 bases). The CDR3 is 17 amino acids. V lost 3 bases, J lost 5 bases, and 22 bases lay in between. CDR1 LGHNA and CDR2 YSLEER come from the germline V gene. DNA for the CDR3: TGCGCCAGCAGCCAGAGCCTCCCGGCGTACAGGTCGGAGACCCAGTACTTC. Protein product: CASSQSLPAYRSETQYF.

This clonotype was observed a few times. This chain connects TRBV28 to TRBJ2-1; 8 bases fit TRBD2. Germline V gene lookup returns CDR1 MDHEN and CDR2 SYDVKM. CDR3 size: 15 residues. The V and J ends lost 6 bases and 2 bases, in that order; junction bases with no gene match: 6. In nucleotides, the CDR3 is TGTGCCAGCAGACCAGCGGGAGTAACCTACAATGAGCAGTTCTTC. Translation gives CASRPAGVTYNEQFF. Full variable domain (outside the CDR3, taken from reference TRBV28 and TRBJ2-1): DVKVTQSSRYLVKRTGEKVFLECVQDMDHENMFWYRQDPGLGLRLIYFSYDVKMKEKGDIPEGYSVSREKKERFSLILESASTNQTSMYLCASRPAGVTYNEQFFGPGTRLTVL.

V is TRBV7-9 and J is TRBJ1-3; D not certain. This CDR3 comprises 14 residues. The germline V gene has CDR1 SEHNR and CDR2 FQNEAQ (reference sequence). Trimming shortened V by 4 bases and J by 5 bases, and 12 bases separated the two germline ends. For the CDR3, the DNA is TGTGCCAGCAGCTACTACGGGGAAAGAAACACCATATATTTT. This gives the protein CASSYYGERNTIYF.

This clonotype showed up just a few times. CDR3 sequence: CASSLDTRVLGEQYF. Written as DNA, the CDR3 is TGCGCCAGCAGCTTGGACACAAGGGTTCTGGGCGAGCAGTACTTC. The chain recombines TRBV5-1 with TRBJ2-7, with unresolved D. The CDR3 is 15 amino acids. The V end was cut by 0 bases, the J end by 6 bases, with 16 bases between. CDR1 and CDR2 (germline): SGHRS, YFSETQ.

The chain has TRBV25-1 and TRBJ1-2; D call uncertain. Per germline, CDR1 MGHDK and CDR2 SYGVNS. V lost 4 bases, J lost 8 bases, and 8 bases lay in between. The CDR3 is 11 residues long. CDR3 amino acids: CASSANRGYTF. The CDR3 DNA reads TGTGCCAGCAGTGCGAACCGGGGCTACACCTTC.

This chain connects TRBV29-1 to TRBJ2-3, with a possible D match to TRBD2 (5 bases). The CDR3 loop spans 13 amino acids. With 6 bases removed from V and 2 bases from J, the gap between germline ends came to 12 bases. Germline V CDR1 and CDR2: SQVTM, ANQGSEA. CDR3 region: CSVKRRLTDTQYF. Written as DNA, the CDR3 is TGCAGCGTCAAAAGGAGGCTCACAGATACGCAGTATTTT.

In its sample, this clonotype was seen a few times. The CDR3 bases are TGTGCCAGCAGCTCACAGGCCGAGGTCCTGACTTTC. Amino acids: CASSSQAEVLTF. This chain uses TRBV7-2 with TRBJ2-6; D may be TRBD1 (5 bases). V was cut by 4 bases and J by 13 bases, with 11 bases left in between. Germline CDR1 reads SGHTA; CDR2 reads FQGNSA. CDR3 length equals 12 residues.

This clonotype has more than one count but fewer than ten. The genes are TRBV28 and TRBJ1-1, with TRBD1 identical over 7 bases. Trimming took 4 bases from V and 5 from J; bases not matched to a gene: 10. The CDR3 length is 15 residues. Looked up from germline, CDR1 is MDHEN and CDR2 is SYDVKM. The CDR3 region is CASSSRMGTATEAFF. The CDR3 bases are TGTGCCAGCAGTTCCCGAATGGGGACAGCAACTGAAGCTTTCTTT.

This chain uses TRBV3-1 with TRBJ2-3; no reliable D call. CDR1 and CDR2 (germline): LGHDT, YNNKEL (reference sequence). CDR3 length equals 14 residues. The ends were cut back, 1 base at V and 2 bases at J, with 7 bases in the middle. The CDR3 loop reads CASSQVHITDTQYF. In DNA form, the CDR3 reads TGTGCCAGCAGCCAAGTTCATATCACAGATACGCAGTATTTT.

This chain joins TRBV5-1 and TRBJ2-3; the D is unclear. V lost 4 bases, J lost 2 bases, and 8 bases lay in between. The germline CDR1 and CDR2 sequences are SGHRS and YFSETQ. The CDR3 covers 13 residues. In DNA, the CDR3 is TGCGCCAGCAGCAATGCATTCACAGATACGCAGTATTTT. As protein: CASSNAFTDTQYF.

With respect to this clonotype: A much larger clone sits a single nucleotide away, making a read error possible. V gene TRBV7-2 combines with J gene TRBJ2-3; D not resolved. The J call may be wrong; the DNA end is better matched by TRBJ1-5. The CDR3 spans 14 residues. Per germline, CDR1 SGHTA and CDR2 FQGNSA. DNA of the CDR3: TGTGCCAGCAGCTTAGTCAGTAGCACAGATACGCAGCATTTT. This gives the protein CASSLVSSTDTQHF.

The chain links TRBV15 to TRBJ1-2; D may be TRBD1 (5 bases). The CDR3 covers 12 residues. V shed 3 bases and J shed 7 bases, with 9 bases lying between them. Germline V lookup: CDR1 LNHNV, CDR2 YYDKDF (reference sequence). The CDR3 coding sequence is TGTGCCACCAGCAGTGGAAGGGGTGGCTACACCTTC. Its translation: CATSSGRGGYTF.

This clonotype was seen only a few times. This rearrangement joins TRBV20-1 to TRBJ1-4, with D possibly matching TRBD1 (6 bases). Trimming removed 6 bases at V and 6 bases at J, with 26 bases between. This CDR3 has 17 amino acids. Germline CDR1 reads DFQATT; CDR2 reads SNEGSKA (reference sequence). CDR3 residues: CSAMGPGHRMGYEKLFF. DNA of the CDR3: TGCAGTGCCATGGGACCGGGACACCGGATGGGATATGAAAAACTGTTTTTT.

This clonotype was observed a few times. This rearrangement joins TRBV20-1 to TRBJ2-3; 12 nucleotides match TRBD2. J gave up 4 bases and V 6 bases, and 11 bases lay outside the gene matches. The CDR3 is 16 residues long. Germline CDR1 DFQATT, CDR2 SNEGSKA (reference sequence). Here the CDR3 DNA reads TGCAGTGCCACGGGGACTAGCGGGTTTTTGTCAGATACGCAGTATTTT. As protein: CSATGTSGFLSDTQYF.

This clonotype has a handful of counts. The V call is TRBV6-1, the J call TRBJ1-3; D is perhaps TRBD1 (5 bases). CDR3 length equals 15 residues. V was trimmed by 5 bases and J by 0 bases, leaving 11 bases between them. Germline V CDR1 and CDR2: MNHNS, SASEGT. The CDR3 sequence is CASSRGPLSGNTIYF. DNA for the CDR3: TGTGCCAGCAGTCGGGGCCCACTCTCTGGAAACACCATATATTTT.

About this clonotype: One base away lies a much larger clone, so this may be a sequencing read error. The rearrangement uses TRBV20-1 and TRBJ2-7, with D maybe TRBD2 (6 bases). This CDR3 has 13 amino acids. V shed 1 base and J shed 0 bases, with 7 bases lying between them. Looked up from germline, CDR1 is DFQATT and CDR2 is SNEGSKA (reference sequence). The CDR3 DNA is TGCAGTGCTAGAGGCGGGGTCTCCTACGAGCAGTACTTC. It translates to CSARGGVSYEQYF.

CDR3 region: CASSSRTGDGNTIYF. The CDR3 DNA is TGTGCCAGCAGTTCTCGGACAGGGGATGGAAACACCATATATTTT. The chain employs TRBV12-3 or TRBV12-4 and TRBJ1-3, with TRBD1 identical over 9 bases. V shed 4 bases and J 3 bases; nucleotides not matched to a gene: 4. The CDR3 is made up of 15 amino acids.

In this sample, this clonotype turned up a few times. The CDR3 bases are TGTGCCAGCAGTTTTTCCCCCCGAATTGAACCCCTCCACTTT. Translation: CASSFSPRIEPLHF. This chain uses TRBV6-5 with TRBJ1-6; D is undetermined. V was clipped by 4 bases and J by 12 bases, with 16 bases between them. Germline V gene sequence: CDR1 MNHEY, CDR2 SVGAGI. The length of the CDR3 is 14 residues.